This TCR beta chain was identified during a study of cytomegalovirus exposure and HLA in healthy donors. Germline loops: CDR1 KGHSH, CDR2 LQKENI. CDR3 size: 14 residues. The J segment lost 3 bases and the V segment lost 4 bases, leaving 5 bases of the junction unmatched. The PCR contained 60 Vbeta and 13 Jbeta primers. Measured with immunoSEQ multiplex PCR; TCRdb has only the in-frame clones, and not every one. The sample has about 130,000 clones; roughly 83% are singletons. A remark on this clone: Its antigen is unidentified.

Regarding the study as a whole: TCR beta V- and J-gene trimming was later associated with a missense DCLRE1C variant. Later work showed greater clonal expansion in HLA-associated TCR beta chains than in equally common others. One later analysis reportedly identified an Asian-associated ancestry cluster that showed fewer N-insertions than the approximately 710-donor mean. An analysis done earlier found most TCR beta V segments productive about 87% or about 30% of the time.

This TCR came from a man aged 35 to 55 in good health and CMV-seronegative. The chain couples TRBV18 to TRBJ2-7; 8 bases align to TRBD1. The sequencing input was PBMCs. CDR3 DNA sequence: TGTGCCAGCTCACTGTCCGGGACAGGCTACGAGCAGTACTTC. This encodes CASSLSGTGYEQYF. Full variable domain (missing parts from reference TRBV18 and TRBJ2-7): NAGVMQNPRHLVRRRGQEARLRCSPMKGHSHVYWYRQLPEEGLKFMVYLQKENIIDESGMPKERFSAEFPKEGPSILRIQQVVRGDSAAYFCASSLSGTGYEQYFGPGTRLTVT.